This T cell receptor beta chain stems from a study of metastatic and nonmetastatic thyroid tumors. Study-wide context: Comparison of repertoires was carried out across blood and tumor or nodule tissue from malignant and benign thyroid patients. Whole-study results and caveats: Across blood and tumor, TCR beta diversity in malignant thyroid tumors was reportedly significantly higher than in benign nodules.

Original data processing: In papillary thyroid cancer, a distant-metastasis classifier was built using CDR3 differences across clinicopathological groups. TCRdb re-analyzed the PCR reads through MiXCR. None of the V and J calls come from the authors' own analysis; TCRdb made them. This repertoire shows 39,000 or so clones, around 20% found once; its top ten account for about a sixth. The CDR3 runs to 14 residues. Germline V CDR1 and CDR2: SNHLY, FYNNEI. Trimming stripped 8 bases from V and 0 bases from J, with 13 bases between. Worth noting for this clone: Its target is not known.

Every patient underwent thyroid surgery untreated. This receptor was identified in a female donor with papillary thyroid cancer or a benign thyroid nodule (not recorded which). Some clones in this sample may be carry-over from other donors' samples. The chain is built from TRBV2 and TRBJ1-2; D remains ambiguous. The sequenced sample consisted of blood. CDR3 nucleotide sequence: TGTGCCAGCCCCCAGGTCGGGGCTAACTATGGCTACACCTTC. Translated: CASPQVGANYGYTF.